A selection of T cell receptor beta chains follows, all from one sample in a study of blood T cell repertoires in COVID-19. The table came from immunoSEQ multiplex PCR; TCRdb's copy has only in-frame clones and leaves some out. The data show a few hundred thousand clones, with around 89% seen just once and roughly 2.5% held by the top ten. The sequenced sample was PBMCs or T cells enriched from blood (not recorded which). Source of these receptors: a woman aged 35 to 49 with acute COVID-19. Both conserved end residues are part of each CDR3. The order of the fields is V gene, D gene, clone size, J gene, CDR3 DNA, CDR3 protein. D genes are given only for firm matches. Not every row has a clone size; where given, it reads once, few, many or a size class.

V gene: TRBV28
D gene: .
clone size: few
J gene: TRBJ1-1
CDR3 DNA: TGTGCCAGCAGTTTACCAGAAACCCTACAGGGAGGGAAAACTGAAGCTTTCTTT
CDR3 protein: CASSLPETLQGGKTEAFF

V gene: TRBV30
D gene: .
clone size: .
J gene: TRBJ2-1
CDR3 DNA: TGTGCCTGGAGTGTAGCGGCAGATGTCAGGGGCAATGAGCAGTTCTTC
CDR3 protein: CAWSVAADVRGNEQFF

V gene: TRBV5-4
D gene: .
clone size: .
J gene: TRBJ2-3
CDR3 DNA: TGTGCCATCTCGTGGGAGGCCAGGACAGATACGCAGTATTTT
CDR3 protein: CAISWEARTDTQYF

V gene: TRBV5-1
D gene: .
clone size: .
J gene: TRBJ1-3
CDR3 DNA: TGCGCCAGCAGCTTGGAACGGGGAACAAACACCATATATTTT
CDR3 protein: CASSLERGTNTIYF

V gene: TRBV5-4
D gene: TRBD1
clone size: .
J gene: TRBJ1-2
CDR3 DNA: TGTGCCAGCAGCTATAGGACAGGCTATGGCTACACCTTC
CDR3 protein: CASSYRTGYGYTF

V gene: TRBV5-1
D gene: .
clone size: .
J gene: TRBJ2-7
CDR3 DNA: TGCGCCAGCAGCTTGGTGGGAGGTTGGGCAGACGAGCAGTACTTC
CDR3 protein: CASSLVGGWADEQYF

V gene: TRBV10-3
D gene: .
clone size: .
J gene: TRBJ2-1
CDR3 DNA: TGTGCCACCCGGACTGACAACAATGAGCAGTTCTTC
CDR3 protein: CATRTDNNEQFF

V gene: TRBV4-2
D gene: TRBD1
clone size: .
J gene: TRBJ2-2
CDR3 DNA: TGTGCCAGCGGCCGTGGGGGACAGGGGGCCACCGGGGAGCTGTTTTTT
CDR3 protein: CASGRGGQGATGELFF

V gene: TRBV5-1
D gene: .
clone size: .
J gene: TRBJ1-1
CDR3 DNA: TGCGCCAGCAGCCCTCAGGGCCAGGGCACTGAAGCTTTCTTT
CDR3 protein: CASSPQGQGTEAFF

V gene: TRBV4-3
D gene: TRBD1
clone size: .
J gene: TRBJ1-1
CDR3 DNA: TGCGCCAGCAGCCGGGACAGGGGATGGTCTGAAGCTTTCTTT
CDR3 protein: CASSRDRGWSEAFF

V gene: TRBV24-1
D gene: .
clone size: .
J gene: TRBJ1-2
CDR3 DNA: TGTGCCACCAGTGATTTGGGCCGGGACAACAGTGGCTACACCTTC
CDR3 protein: CATSDLGRDNSGYTF

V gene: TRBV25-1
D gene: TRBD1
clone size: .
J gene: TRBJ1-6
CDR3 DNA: TGTGCCAGTTACAGGGGGGAAGGTTCACCCCTCCACTTT
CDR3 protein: CASYRGEGSPLHF

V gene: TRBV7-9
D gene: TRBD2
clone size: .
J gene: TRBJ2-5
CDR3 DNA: TGTGCCAGCAGCTTAGGGGCGGTAGCGGGAAAAGAGACCCAGTACTTC
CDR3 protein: CASSLGAVAGKETQYF

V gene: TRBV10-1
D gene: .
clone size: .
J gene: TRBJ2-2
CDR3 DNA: TGCGCCAGCACTCCGGGAACGAACACCGGGGAGCTGTTTTTT
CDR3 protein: CASTPGTNTGELFF

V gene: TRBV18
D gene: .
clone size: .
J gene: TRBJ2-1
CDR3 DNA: TGTGCCAGCTCACCACCCCTGGGGGGCTACAATGAGCAGTTCTTC
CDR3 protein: CASSPPLGGYNEQFF

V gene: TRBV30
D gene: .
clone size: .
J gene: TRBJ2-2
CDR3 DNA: TGTGCCTGGAGCGTCAGGGTGGGCGGGGAGCTGTTTTTT
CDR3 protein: CAWSVRVGGELFF

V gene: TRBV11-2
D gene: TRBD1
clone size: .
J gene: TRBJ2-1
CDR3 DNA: TGTGCCAGCAGCCGAGCCGGGACAGGTTACAATGAGCAGTTCTTC
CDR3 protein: CASSRAGTGYNEQFF

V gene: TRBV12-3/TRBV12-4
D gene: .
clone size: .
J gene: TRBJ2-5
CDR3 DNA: TGTGCCAGCAGTACCGCAGGAAGAGGGGGGTACTTC
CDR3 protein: CASSTAGRGGYF

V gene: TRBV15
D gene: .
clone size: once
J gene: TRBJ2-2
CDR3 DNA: TGTGCCACCAGCGTACGGAGGAACACCGGGGAGCTGTTTTTT
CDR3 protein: CATSVRRNTGELFF

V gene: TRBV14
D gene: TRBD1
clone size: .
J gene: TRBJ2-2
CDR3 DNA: TGTGCCAGCAGCCCGAACACAGGGGGTGTCGGGGAGCTGTTTTTT
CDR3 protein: CASSPNTGGVGELFF

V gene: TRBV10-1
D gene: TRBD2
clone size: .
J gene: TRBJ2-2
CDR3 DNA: TGCGCCAGCACCCTTGGGGGGGAGAAAAACACCGGGGAGCTGTTTTTT
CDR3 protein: CASTLGGEKNTGELFF

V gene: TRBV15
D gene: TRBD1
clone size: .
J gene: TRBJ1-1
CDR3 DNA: TGTGCCACCAGCACCGGACAGGGGATGACTGAAGCTTTCTTT
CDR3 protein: CATSTGQGMTEAFF

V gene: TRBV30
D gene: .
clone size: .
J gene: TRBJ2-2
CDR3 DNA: TGTGCCTGGAGTGTAACGGACAGCGCCGGGGAGCTGTTTTTT
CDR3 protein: CAWSVTDSAGELFF

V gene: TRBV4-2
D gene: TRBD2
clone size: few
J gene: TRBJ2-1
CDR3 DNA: TGTGCCAGCAGCCCACCGGGACTAGCGGGGGCTGGCGAGCAGTTCTTC
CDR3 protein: CASSPPGLAGAGEQFF

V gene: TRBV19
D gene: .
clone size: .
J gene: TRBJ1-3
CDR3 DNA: TGTGCCAGTATCTCCCTCGCTCTGACAGCGAGCTCTGGAAACACCATATATTTT
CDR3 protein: CASISLALTASSGNTIYF

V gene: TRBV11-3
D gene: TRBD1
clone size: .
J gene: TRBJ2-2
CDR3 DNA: TGTGCCAGCAGTTTCAGGGGGCAACACACCGGGGAGCTGTTTTTT
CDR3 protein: CASSFRGQHTGELFF

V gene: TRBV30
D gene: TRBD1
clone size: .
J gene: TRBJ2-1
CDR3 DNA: TGTGCCTGGAGTGTAAGCCCCCCGGGCCCCCGGACAGGGAGCTCCTACAATGAGCAGTTCTTC
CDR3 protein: CAWSVSPPGPRTGSSYNEQFF

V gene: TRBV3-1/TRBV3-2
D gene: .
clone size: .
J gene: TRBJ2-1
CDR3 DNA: TGTGCCAGCAGCCAAGACAGGGAACCCCGATTTTCCTACAATGAGCAGTTCTTC
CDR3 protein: CASSQDREPRFSYNEQFF

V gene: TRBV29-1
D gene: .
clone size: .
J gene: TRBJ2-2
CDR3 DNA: TGCAGCGTTCAGGAGGGGAAGACAGGGCATAACACCGGGGAGCTGTTTTTT
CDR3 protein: CSVQEGKTGHNTGELFF

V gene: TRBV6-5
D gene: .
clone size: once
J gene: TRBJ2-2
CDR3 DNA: TGTGCCAGCAAGAGGCAGGGTAGTTCCGGGGAGCTGTTTTTT
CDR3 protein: CASKRQGSSGELFF

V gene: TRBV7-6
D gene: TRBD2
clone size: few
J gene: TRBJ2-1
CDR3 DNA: TGTGCCAGCACCGGGGGATTAGGGACTAGCGGGGCACGCTCCTACAATGAGCAGTTCTTC
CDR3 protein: CASTGGLGTSGARSYNEQFF

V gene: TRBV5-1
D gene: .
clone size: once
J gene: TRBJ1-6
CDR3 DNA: TGCGCCAGCAGCGAGGGCCTTAATTCACCCCTCCACTTT
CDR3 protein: CASSEGLNSPLHF

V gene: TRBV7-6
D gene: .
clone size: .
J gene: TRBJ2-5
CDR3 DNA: TGTGCCAGCAGCTTAGATGGCGAAGCGGAGACCCAGTACTTC
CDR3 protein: CASSLDGEAETQYF

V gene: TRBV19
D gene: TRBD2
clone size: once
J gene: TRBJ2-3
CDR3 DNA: TGTGCCAGTAGTAGCCCCCCTGGCGGGAGGGATACGCAGTATTTT
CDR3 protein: CASSSPPGGRDTQYF

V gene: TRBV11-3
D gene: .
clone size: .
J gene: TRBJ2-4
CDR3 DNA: TGTGCCAGCAGCTCCGAGAACATTCAGTACTTC
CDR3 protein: CASSSENIQYF